The present T cell receptor beta chain was sequenced within a study of T cell responses to AZD1222 COVID-19 vaccine. Broader study findings: In the spike-specific TCR repertoire, nearly half reportedly target unmutated variant regions. The sample set comprised mostly white British donors with more females, and clonal diversity was possibly underestimated.

The CDR3 has 14 residues. V shed 8 bases, J shed 0 bases, and the junction held 4 bases outside the gene matches. The germline CDR1 and CDR2 sequences are MNHEY and SVGAGI. Comment on this clone: Its cognate antigen is unknown.

The protocol was immunoSEQ multiplex PCR, while the TCRdb copy is restricted to in-frame clones and leaves out a portion. The sample holds 85,000 to 95,000 clones, 89% seen once. The sequence was collected from an adult who received the AZD1222 COVID-19 vaccine. Material: peripheral blood, obtained 28 days after the second AZD1222 dose. The chain recombines TRBV6-5 with TRBJ1-5, with 7 bases fitting TRBD1. CDR3 DNA: TGTGCCAGCTCGACAGGGTATAGCAATCAGCCCCAGCATTTT. This translates into CASSTGYSNQPQHF.